This record covers a single T cell receptor beta chain. Its matching antigen is unknown. This sample was included in a study of blood T cells in healthy people across ages. The study's findings and limits: A conclusive naive versus antigen-experienced comparison was prevented by the unsorted PBMCs. TCR beta diversity, measured per million T cells, fell in a roughly linear way with age.

Researchers isolated at least 6 million PBMCs per sample. A second PCR, run for 7 to 11 cycles, used a sample-barcoded 5' primer plus a J-beta primer mix. MiXCR was run by TCRdb on the 5' RACE reads, yielding one entry per CDR3 protein. The sample contains about 680,000 distinct CDR3 sequences, over 45% of which appear only once. The CDR3 spans 18 residues. Unmatched junction bases numbered 8, after V lost 0 bases and J lost 1 base. Per germline, CDR1 LGHNA and CDR2 YNFKEQ. Sample: blood. The chain is built from TRBV4-2 and TRBJ2-3; TRBD2 agrees at 9 bases. This clonotype was obtained from a woman between 55 and 75 years old in good health. CDR3 nucleotides: TGTGCCAGCAGCCAAGATCAGACTAGCGGAGCTGGCACAGATACGCAGTATTTT. Its translation is CASSQDQTSGAGTDTQYF.